This T cell receptor beta chain stems from a study of blood T cell dynamics during melanoma immunotherapy. Study-level information: Patients with metastatic melanoma got pembrolizumab or nivolumab-ipilimumab as first-line care.

As for time point: week 3, after first cycle of checkpoint inhibitor. Response was assessed by RECIST 1.1 at 12 weeks, except a couple of rapid progressors. Assay used: immunoSEQ multiplex PCR; TCRdb lists only in-frame clones, some missing. The sample holds over 12,000 clones, around 85% seen once. Germline V CDR1 and CDR2: LNHDA, SQIVND (reference sequence). The CDR3 has 15 residues. V was pared by 4 bases and J by 3 bases, with 6 bases of the junction left unmatched. The material was blood, obtained from a patient treated with checkpoint blockade. The rearrangement uses TRBV19 and TRBJ1-3; TRBD1 agrees at 7 bases. This sequence was found in a human donor with melanoma. The CDR3 spells CASSTWTGVGNTIYF. DNA of the CDR3: TGTGCCAGTAGTACATGGACAGGTGTTGGAAACACCATATATTTT.